Listed here are 19 T cell receptor beta chains from one sample, sequenced in a study of tumor T cells in aggressive B-cell lymphoma. TCRdb's table, derived via immunoSEQ multiplex PCR, lists solely in-frame clones and lacks some. The sample shows around 6,400 clones, roughly 90% of them seen only once. Input material: tumor tissue. Source of these receptors: an adult with diffuse large B cell lymphoma. Some clones in this sample may be carry-over from other donors' samples.

As to this clone: Compared with germline, one end of the junction differs, possibly owing to a read error. V is TRBV29-1 and J is TRBJ2-3; D is unclear. The CDR3 spans 11 residues. Germline V CDR1 and CDR2: SQVTM, ANQGSEA. The CDR3 region is CNVQSTDTQYF. CDR3 DNA: TGCAACGTTCAGAGCACAGATACGCAGTATTTT.

This clone showed up just once. The V and J genes are TRBV5-1 and TRBJ2-3; D unresolved. CDR1 is SGHRS and CDR2 is YFSETQ in the germline V gene. The CDR3 runs to 13 residues. V was shortened by 0 bases and J by 2 bases, with 4 bases between the two germline ends. This CDR3 is CASSLDYTDTQYF. The CDR3 bases are TGCGCCAGCAGCTTGGACTACACAGATACGCAGTATTTT.

With respect to this clone: Other nucleotide sequences from this sample produce the same CDR3. The genes are TRBV6-5 and TRBJ1-6; a possible D gene is TRBD1 (5 bases). Germline CDR1 MNHEY, CDR2 SVGAGI. V lost 0 bases to trimming and J lost 10 bases, with 7 bases between them. This CDR3 contains 13 residues. The CDR3 region is CASSYSGVSPLHF. DNA of the CDR3: TGTGCCAGCAGTTACTCAGGGGTGTCACCCCTCCACTTT.

The rearrangement joins TRBV27 to TRBJ2-3, with no clear D. CDR1 is MNHEY, CDR2 SMNVEV, per germline (reference sequence). Trimming took off 4 bases at V and 6 bases at J, with 14 bases between the two ends. There are 14 residues in the CDR3. In DNA form, the CDR3 reads TGTGCCAGCAGTTCCGAGACACTGTTGGATACGCAGTATTTT. Protein: CASSSETLLDTQYF.

This chain links TRBV6-7 with TRBJ1-5; no clear D. TRBV6-7 is flagged as an ORF with uncertain function. The CDR3 is 13 amino acids. Trimming cost V 8 bases and J 3 bases, with 11 bases left between them. Here the CDR3 reads CASRDSLNQPQHF. CDR3 DNA sequence: TGTGCCAGCCGTGACTCTCTCAATCAGCCCCAGCATTTT.

V gene TRBV19 combines with J gene TRBJ1-2, with 8 bases fitting TRBD1. Germline-derived CDR1 and CDR2 are LNHDA and SQIVND (reference sequence). The CDR3 extends over 15 amino acids. V shed 5 bases, J shed 7 bases, and the junction held 12 bases outside the gene matches. The CDR3 coding sequence is TGTGCCAGTAGTGCCTCGGGACAGGCCGGTAGTGGCTACACCTTC. It encodes CASSASGQAGSGYTF.

CDR3 sequence reads: CASSLLVYRGDQPQHF. The CDR3 region has the DNA TGTGCCAGCAGTTTATTGGTGTACAGGGGCGATCAGCCCCAGCATTTT. This chain links TRBV28 with TRBJ1-5, with 7 bases aligning to TRBD1. This CDR3 is 16 amino acids long. Germline V lookup: CDR1 MDHEN, CDR2 SYDVKM. The J segment lost 5 bases and the V segment lost 1 base, leaving 8 bases of the junction unmatched.

This chain joins TRBV2 and TRBJ2-7; 14 bases are shared with TRBD2. The CDR3 is 17 residues long. The germline CDR1 and CDR2 sequences are SNHLY and FYNNEI. Germline trimming cut 6 bases from V and 0 bases from J; bases unmatched to any gene: 7. The CDR3 nucleotides are TGTGCCAGCAGGGGGGGGACTAGCGGGGGAGTCTCCTACGAGCAGTACTTC. Its protein product is CASRGGTSGGVSYEQYF.

This chain links TRBV5-6 with TRBJ2-5, with 7 nucleotides matching TRBD1. The J segment lost 2 bases and the V segment lost 0 bases, leaving 1 base of the junction unmatched. The CDR3 runs to 14 residues. In germline, CDR1 is SGHDT, CDR2 YYEEEE. The CDR3 nucleotides read TGTGCCAGCAGCTTGGCAGGGGGACAAGAGACCCAGTACTTC. Translation: CASSLAGGQETQYF.

The chain joins TRBV19 to TRBJ2-7; 10 bases agree with TRBD2. The CDR3 sequence is 16 residues long. After removal of 8 bases from V and 3 bases from J, the junction contained 13 bases not matched to a gene. Per germline, CDR1 LNHDA and CDR2 SQIVND (reference sequence). The chain's CDR3 is CASSYWGLAGDYEQYF. DNA of the CDR3: TGTGCCAGTTCCTATTGGGGGCTAGCGGGAGACTACGAGCAGTACTTC.

V gene TRBV30 combines with J gene TRBJ2-6; TRBD2 matches 10 bases. CDR3 size: 16 residues. The V gene end was trimmed by 5 bases and the J gene end by 1 base; junction bases not matched to a gene: 5. From germline, CDR1 is GTSNPN and CDR2 SVGIG (reference sequence). This CDR3 is CAWGSGRVSGANVLTF. The CDR3 DNA follows: TGTGCCTGGGGGAGCGGGAGGGTTTCTGGGGCCAACGTCCTGACTTTC.

V gene TRBV9 combines with J gene TRBJ2-3; maybe TRBD2 (6 bases). Trimming left V 0 bases short and J 0 bases short, with 11 bases between. There are 16 residues in the CDR3. Germline V lookup: CDR1 SGDLS, CDR2 YYNGEE. The CDR3, as DNA: TGTGCCAGCAGCGTAGCGATGGCGGGGAGCACAGATACGCAGTATTTT. This gives the protein CASSVAMAGSTDTQYF. The full variable domain, its missing parts supplied by reference TRBV9 and TRBJ2-3, is DSGVTQTPKHLITATGQRVTLRCSPRSGDLSVYWYQQSLDQGLQFLIQYYNGEERAKGNILERFSAQQFPDLHSELNLSSLELGDSALYFCASSVAMAGSTDTQYFGPGTRLTVL.

This clone showed up just once. The genes are TRBV11-2 and TRBJ2-3; perhaps TRBD2 as D (6 bases). The CDR3 has 13 amino acids. Per the germline V gene, CDR1 is SGHAT and CDR2 is FQNNGV. The V gene lost 5 bases and the J gene lost 6 bases, with 12 bases spanning the gap. The DNA of the CDR3 is TGTGCCAGCAGCCCACCTAGCGCCGATACGCAGTATTTT. This sequence encodes CASSPPSADTQYF.

The chain joins TRBV2 to TRBJ1-6, with D unresolved. Germline assignment: CDR1 SNHLY and CDR2 FYNNEI. This CDR3 spans 12 amino acids. The V end lost 6 bases, the J end lost 10 bases, and 10 bases lay between the germline ends. CDR3 residues: CASRPRPSPLHF. In DNA, the CDR3 is TGTGCCAGCAGACCGAGGCCATCACCCCTCCACTTT.

The chain joins TRBV5-4 to TRBJ2-7; 12 bases fit TRBD1. Per germline, CDR1 SGHNT and CDR2 YYREEE (reference sequence). The CDR3 covers 16 residues. V shed 4 bases, J shed 9 bases, and the junction held 14 bases outside the gene matches. CDR3 in DNA: TGTGCCAGCAGCGGGACCACCGGGACAGGGGGCCGGGGGCAGTACTTC. Translation: CASSGTTGTGGRGQYF.

The rearrangement uses TRBV6-6 and TRBJ1-5; a possible D gene is TRBD1 (5 bases). Germline CDR1 and CDR2: MNHNY and SVGAGI (reference sequence). The V end was cut by 7 bases, the J end by 3 bases, with 19 bases between. This CDR3 spans 16 amino acids. CDR3 bases: TGTGCCAGCACCTCCACCCGTGACAGTACCAATCAGCCCCAGCATTTT. Its protein is CASTSTRDSTNQPQHF.

The V gene is TRBV4-1, the J gene TRBJ1-2; 9 nucleotides line up with TRBD1. The V gene end was trimmed by 3 bases and the J gene end by 8 bases; junction bases not matched to a gene: 13. The CDR3 loop spans 16 amino acids. Per germline, CDR1 MGHRA and CDR2 YSYEKL. CDR3 in amino acids: CASSHTPGQGRNGYTF. CDR3 bases: TGCGCCAGCAGCCACACGCCCGGACAGGGGCGAAACGGCTACACCTTC.

The chain joins TRBV9 to TRBJ1-4; no definite D call. Trimming took off 0 bases at V and 2 bases at J, with 14 bases between the two ends. The CDR3 covers 17 residues. Looked up from germline, CDR1 is SGDLS and CDR2 is YYNGEE. Written as DNA, the CDR3 is TGTGCCAGCAGCGTAGGTGTCCGGGGAGAGACTAATGAAAAACTGTTTTTT. Protein product: CASSVGVRGETNEKLFF.

The gene calls are TRBV4-2 and TRBJ2-7; 8 nucleotides agree with TRBD1. Germline V lookup: CDR1 LGHNA, CDR2 YNFKEQ. V shed 4 bases, J shed 5 bases, and the junction held 7 bases outside the gene matches. The CDR3 runs to 14 residues. The CDR3 region has the DNA TGTGCCAGCAGCCTAGGACCAGGGGGCAACGAGCAGTACTTC. It translates to CASSLGPGGNEQYF.